What follows are 9 T cell receptor beta chains derived from one specimen sequenced in a study of beta chain features in type 1 diabetes. Study-wide findings and caveats: Among all four CD4+ subsets, Type 1 diabetes patients had TCRB CDR3s that were moderately but significantly shorter.

Expressed TCRB transcripts got sequenced, as all isolated RNA was reverse transcribed. Measured with immunoSEQ multiplex PCR; TCRdb has only the in-frame clones, and not every one. The sample holds over 600,000 clones, approximately 13% seen once. Antigen specificity for these receptors is unknown. The sequenced sample was naive CD4+ T cells from blood. The receptors shown here come from a man aged 30 to 45 with type 1 diabetes.

Only a few counts were recorded for this clone. This chain joins TRBV29-1 and TRBJ2-7; a weak D match, TRBD2 (6 bases). Germline V gene lookup returns CDR1 SQVTM and CDR2 ANQGSEA. This CDR3 has 14 amino acids. With 4 bases removed from V and 0 bases from J, the gap between germline ends came to 13 bases. CDR3 protein: CSVAAAGSSYEQYF. The CDR3 DNA reads as TGCAGCGTTGCCGCCGCCGGGAGCTCCTACGAGCAGTACTTC.

This chain joins TRBV15 and TRBJ1-2, with 8 bases aligning to TRBD1. Losses at the gene ends were 0 bases for V and 6 bases for J; bases not matched to a gene: 9. The CDR3 totals 16 residues. Germline V gives CDR1 LNHNV, CDR2 YYDKDF (reference sequence). CDR3 nucleotide sequence: TGTGCCACCAGCAGAGAGGCAGGGGGCAATGAGAATGGCTACACCTTC. This gives the protein CATSREAGGNENGYTF.

This clone was recorded a few times. The chain recombines TRBV30 with TRBJ2-1, with 10 bases fitting TRBD2. J was trimmed by 2 bases and V by 5 bases; bases with no gene match: 3. Germline V CDR1 and CDR2: GTSNPN, SVGIG (reference sequence). CDR3 size: 14 residues. The CDR3 DNA reads as TGTGCCTGGTGGACTAGCGGTACCTACAATGAGCAGTTCTTC. Translated: CAWWTSGTYNEQFF.

The chain carries TRBV28 and TRBJ2-4, with D maybe TRBD2 (7 bases). Germline V gives CDR1 MDHEN, CDR2 SYDVKM. V lost 2 bases and J 2 bases, leaving 16 bases between the germline ends. The CDR3 spans 17 residues. DNA of the CDR3: TGTGCCAGCAGTTTACCACAGGGAGGGTACCCCAAAAACATTCAGTACTTC. Its protein is CASSLPQGGYPKNIQYF.

The chain has TRBV7-2 and TRBJ1-5; no definite D call. Germline V gives CDR1 SGHTA, CDR2 FQGNSA. This CDR3 is built from 14 residues. Trimming left V 6 bases short and J 7 bases short, with 16 bases between. The CDR3 loop is CASSPGEGRQPQHF. CDR3 nucleotides: TGTGCCAGCAGTCCCGGGGAGGGTCGGCAGCCCCAGCATTTT.

The rearrangement joins TRBV19 to TRBJ2-1, with 13 bases fitting TRBD2. The germline V gene has CDR1 LNHDA and CDR2 SQIVND (reference sequence). V shed 6 bases, J shed 8 bases, and the junction held 10 bases outside the gene matches. CDR3 size: 16 residues. The CDR3 DNA is TGTGCCAGTAGCCGGGTGCGGACTAGCGGGGGAGATGAGCAGTTCTTC. It is translated as CASSRVRTSGGDEQFF.

The chain is built from TRBV5-6 and TRBJ2-7, with D possibly matching TRBD1 (6 bases). This CDR3 comprises 15 residues. CDR1 and CDR2 from the germline V gene are SGHDT and YYEEEE. Trimming stripped 2 bases from V and 3 bases from J, with 15 bases between. The CDR3 DNA is TGTGCCAGCAGCTTACAGGGTTTAGGCTACTACGAGCAGTACTTC. It encodes CASSLQGLGYYEQYF.

V and J are TRBV6-5 and TRBJ1-5; maybe TRBD1 (6 bases). Germline V lookup: CDR1 MNHEY, CDR2 SVGAGI. The CDR3 is 14 amino acids. V lost 7 bases and J lost 1, with 11 bases in between. The DNA of the CDR3 is TGTGCCAGCAAACCTGGACAGAGCAATCAGCCCCAGCATTTT. Encoded protein: CASKPGQSNQPQHF.

The V call is TRBV2, the J call TRBJ1-2, with a weak D call TRBD1 (6 bases). Germline assignment: CDR1 SNHLY and CDR2 FYNNEI. This CDR3 spans 18 amino acids. Trimming stripped 9 bases from V and 5 bases from J, with 31 bases between. CDR3 DNA: TGTGCCAGTACGCGTCAGGGCTCAAGCGTACTAGGGGGTTATGGCTACACCTTC. This encodes CASTRQGSSVLGGYGYTF.